These T cell receptor beta chains were read from a single sample in a study of blood T cell repertoires in COVID-19. Sequencing was performed with immunoSEQ multiplex PCR; in TCRdb, only in-frame clones are kept and a portion is missing. The sample has some 220,000 clones, around 83% seen once; the top ten hold 4.5% to 5.5%. The sequenced material came from peripheral blood. These TCRs come from a woman in her seventies with COVID-19, enrolled during active disease. Both conserved end residues are part of each CDR3. Each record gives: clone size, CDR3 length, D gene, V gene, J gene, CDR3 protein, CDR3 DNA. D genes are given only for firm matches. Rows give clone size only sometimes, using once, few, many, or a class for an expanded clone.

size: -
length: 15
D: -
V: TRBV4-1
J: TRBJ1-5
CDR3: CASSLVWALQGPQHF
DNA: TGCGCCAGCAGCCTCGTATGGGCGCTTCAGGGGCCCCAGCATTTT

size: -
length: 16
D: -
V: TRBV11-1
J: TRBJ2-2
CDR3: CASSPRRGADTGELFF
DNA: TGTGCCAGCAGCCCCCGGCGGGGTGCAGACACCGGGGAGCTGTTTTTT

size: -
length: 17
D: TRBD2
V: TRBV6-2/TRBV6-3
J: TRBJ2-5
CDR3: CASSLIGTSGYQETQYF
DNA: TGTGCCAGCAGCCTAATCGGGACTAGCGGTTACCAAGAGACCCAGTACTTC

size: -
length: 17
D: -
V: TRBV11-3
J: TRBJ2-1
CDR3: CASSLGPPLGSADEQFF
DNA: TGTGCCAGCAGCTTAGGCCCACCTCTGGGTAGCGCGGATGAGCAGTTCTTC

size: -
length: 15
D: TRBD1
V: TRBV10-1
J: TRBJ2-3
CDR3: CASSESGTGLDTQYF
DNA: TGCGCCAGCAGTGAGTCGGGGACAGGGTTAGATACGCAGTATTTT

size: -
length: 15
D: -
V: TRBV7-9
J: TRBJ2-5
CDR3: CASADVALAQETQYF
DNA: TGTGCCAGCGCCGATGTAGCACTTGCACAAGAGACCCAGTACTTC

size: -
length: 14
D: TRBD1
V: TRBV2
J: TRBJ1-1
CDR3: CASSDRGGFTEAFF
DNA: TGTGCCAGCAGTGACCGAGGGGGCTTTACTGAAGCTTTCTTT

size: once
length: 12
D: -
V: TRBV6-5
J: TRBJ1-3
CDR3: CASSPQGNTIYF
DNA: TGTGCCAGCAGTCCCCAGGGGAACACCATATATTTT

size: -
length: 16
D: TRBD1
V: TRBV5-1
J: TRBJ1-2
CDR3: CASSVGAGTGVNGYTF
DNA: TGCGCCAGCAGCGTGGGGGCCGGGACAGGGGTAAATGGCTACACCTTC

size: -
length: 17
D: TRBD2
V: TRBV7-9
J: TRBJ2-3
CDR3: CASSSLAGQTSTDTQYF
DNA: TGTGCCAGCAGCTCGTTAGCGGGTCAGACTAGCACAGATACGCAGTATTTT

size: -
length: 15
D: TRBD1
V: TRBV19
J: TRBJ1-2
CDR3: CASSASGTGTGGYTF
DNA: TGTGCCAGTAGTGCCTCCGGGACAGGGACAGGAGGCTACACCTTC

size: -
length: 15
D: TRBD2
V: TRBV2
J: TRBJ2-1
CDR3: CASTQGDSGSYEQFF
DNA: TGTGCCAGCACCCAGGGGGATAGCGGGAGCTATGAGCAGTTCTTC

size: -
length: 15
D: -
V: TRBV6-2/TRBV6-3
J: TRBJ1-1
CDR3: CASSWRGHQNTEAFF
DNA: TGTGCCAGCAGTTGGAGAGGACACCAGAACACTGAAGCTTTCTTT

size: -
length: 14
D: TRBD1
V: TRBV7-2
J: TRBJ2-7
CDR3: CASSLAGQSYEQYF
DNA: TGTGCCAGCAGCTTAGCGGGACAGTCCTACGAGCAGTACTTC

size: -
length: 14
D: TRBD1
V: TRBV6-5
J: TRBJ1-5
CDR3: CASSQGQGVQPQHF
DNA: TGTGCCAGCAGCCAAGGACAGGGAGTTCAGCCCCAGCATTTT

size: few
length: 13
D: -
V: TRBV7-9
J: TRBJ1-6
CDR3: CASSLDEDSPLHF
DNA: TGTGCCAGCAGCTTAGATGAGGATTCACCCCTCCACTTT

size: -
length: 16
D: TRBD2
V: TRBV7-2
J: TRBJ2-2
CDR3: CASSRGRAGGSGELFF
DNA: TGTGCCAGCAGCCGCGGGCGAGCGGGAGGGTCTGGGGAGCTGTTTTTT

size: -
length: 14
D: TRBD2
V: TRBV25-1
J: TRBJ2-5
CDR3: CASSSASGWETQYF
DNA: TGTGCCAGCAGTTCCGCTAGCGGGTGGGAGACCCAGTACTTC

size: -
length: 13
D: -
V: TRBV27
J: TRBJ1-1
CDR3: CASSLQGNTEAFF
DNA: TGTGCCAGCAGCTTACAGGGAAACACTGAAGCTTTCTTT

size: -
length: 14
D: -
V: TRBV5-1
J: TRBJ2-1
CDR3: CASSLEQGFDEQFF
DNA: TGCGCCAGCAGCTTGGAGCAGGGCTTCGATGAGCAGTTCTTC

size: -
length: 15
D: TRBD2
V: TRBV5-5
J: TRBJ2-7
CDR3: CASSSTSGSFDEQYF
DNA: TGTGCCAGCAGCTCGACTAGCGGGAGTTTTGACGAGCAGTACTTC

size: once
length: 16
D: TRBD1
V: TRBV5-4
J: TRBJ2-3
CDR3: CASSLAGQGYTDTQYF
DNA: TGTGCCAGCAGCTTGGCGGGACAGGGCTACACAGATACGCAGTATTTT

size: few
length: 14
D: -
V: TRBV2
J: TRBJ1-1
CDR3: CASSVQALGTEAFF
DNA: TGTGCCAGCAGTGTACAGGCCTTGGGCACTGAAGCTTTCTTT

size: -
length: 13
D: -
V: TRBV16
J: TRBJ2-1
CDR3: CASISARYNEQFF
DNA: TGTGCCAGCATCTCGGCTAGATACAATGAGCAGTTCTTC

size: -
length: 19
D: -
V: TRBV10-3
J: TRBJ2-1
CDR3: CAISERLGLAGADYNEQFF
DNA: TGTGCCATCAGTGAGAGGCTAGGTCTAGCTGGAGCAGACTACAATGAGCAGTTCTTC

size: -
length: 14
D: -
V: TRBV7-3
J: TRBJ1-2
CDR3: CASSLTAAGDGYTF
DNA: TGTGCCAGCAGCTTAACCGCGGCAGGGGATGGCTACACCTTC

size: -
length: 12
D: -
V: TRBV5-5
J: TRBJ1-6
CDR3: CASSMGAGPLHF
DNA: TGTGCCAGCAGTATGGGCGCTGGACCCCTCCACTTT

size: -
length: 13
D: -
V: TRBV3-1/TRBV3-2
J: TRBJ2-3
CDR3: CASSDEGIRTQYF
DNA: TGTGCCAGCAGCGACGAGGGCATACGAACGCAGTATTTT

size: -
length: 13
D: -
V: TRBV9
J: TRBJ1-1
CDR3: CASSNAGGTEAFF
DNA: TGTGCCAGCAGCAACGCGGGGGGCACTGAAGCTTTCTTT

size: -
length: 16
D: TRBD1
V: TRBV6-6
J: TRBJ1-5
CDR3: CASSQPGTGPNQPQHF
DNA: TGTGCCAGCAGCCAGCCCGGGACAGGGCCCAATCAGCCCCAGCATTTT

size: once
length: 14
D: TRBD2
V: TRBV30
J: TRBJ2-1
CDR3: CAWSGDSGRDEQFF
DNA: TGTGCCTGGAGTGGGGACAGCGGGAGGGATGAGCAGTTCTTC

size: -
length: 15
D: TRBD1
V: TRBV18
J: TRBJ1-1
CDR3: CASSLGQGRNTEAFF
DNA: TGTGCCAGCTCACTTGGACAGGGAAGAAACACTGAAGCTTTCTTT

size: -
length: 14
D: TRBD2
V: TRBV5-5
J: TRBJ2-1
CDR3: CASSLGRGYNEQFF
DNA: TGTGCCAGCAGCCTAGGGAGGGGCTACAATGAGCAGTTCTTC

size: -
length: 15
D: TRBD1
V: TRBV5-6
J: TRBJ2-1
CDR3: CASSWDRGPYNEQFF
DNA: TGTGCCAGCAGCTGGGACAGGGGCCCCTACAATGAGCAGTTCTTC

size: -
length: 12
D: -
V: TRBV7-2
J: TRBJ1-2
CDR3: CASSLERGGYTF
DNA: TGTGCCAGCAGCTTAGAACGGGGTGGCTACACCTTC

size: few
length: 14
D: TRBD1
V: TRBV3-1/TRBV3-2
J: TRBJ1-1
CDR3: CASSHTGVRTEAFF
DNA: TGTGCCAGCAGCCACACAGGGGTACGAACTGAAGCTTTCTTT

size: -
length: 15
D: TRBD1
V: TRBV5-5
J: TRBJ1-2
CDR3: CASSSRTGSPYGYTF
DNA: TGTGCCAGCAGTTCTCGGACAGGCTCCCCTTATGGCTACACCTTC

size: -
length: 15
D: -
V: TRBV5-1
J: TRBJ1-4
CDR3: CASSPLAPGKEKLFF
DNA: TGCGCCAGCAGCCCATTGGCCCCGGGGAAGGAAAAACTGTTTTTT

size: -
length: 14
D: TRBD1
V: TRBV5-6
J: TRBJ1-6
CDR3: CASSLPDRDSPLHF
DNA: TGTGCCAGCAGCTTGCCGGACAGGGATTCACCCCTCCACTTT

size: -
length: 15
D: -
V: TRBV5-1
J: TRBJ1-4
CDR3: CASSLVARGSEKLFF
DNA: TGCGCCAGCAGCTTGGTTGCCAGGGGATCCGAAAAACTGTTTTTT

size: once
length: 13
D: -
V: TRBV28
J: TRBJ2-5
CDR3: CASRLQGSETQYF
DNA: TGTGCCAGCAGGTTACAGGGAAGCGAGACCCAGTACTTC

size: -
length: 17
D: TRBD1
V: TRBV5-1
J: TRBJ1-1
CDR3: CASSRTGGLGLNTEAFF
DNA: TGCGCCAGCAGTCGTACAGGGGGCTTGGGGCTAAACACTGAAGCTTTCTTT

size: -
length: 14
D: -
V: TRBV5-1
J: TRBJ2-5
CDR3: CASSLVSGQETQYF
DNA: TGCGCCAGCAGCTTGGTATCAGGCCAAGAGACCCAGTACTTC

size: -
length: 11
D: -
V: TRBV7-2
J: TRBJ2-7
CDR3: CASSLSVEQYF
DNA: TGTGCCAGCAGCTTATCTGTCGAGCAGTACTTC

size: -
length: 14
D: TRBD1
V: TRBV5-6
J: TRBJ1-2
CDR3: CASRIRTGVYGYTF
DNA: TGTGCCAGCAGGATAAGGACAGGAGTCTATGGCTACACCTTC

size: -
length: 13
D: -
V: TRBV6-5
J: TRBJ1-2
CDR3: CASSYLPSNGYTF
DNA: TGTGCCAGCAGTTATCTCCCAAGCAATGGCTACACCTTC

size: few
length: 16
D: -
V: TRBV5-1
J: TRBJ2-5
CDR3: CASSLAGVGGQETQYF
DNA: TGCGCCAGCAGCTTGGCCGGGGTTGGTGGGCAAGAGACCCAGTACTTC

size: -
length: 14
D: -
V: TRBV28
J: TRBJ2-7
CDR3: CASRWHRDSYEQYF
DNA: TGTGCCAGCAGGTGGCACAGGGACTCCTACGAGCAGTACTTC

size: -
length: 11
D: -
V: TRBV28
J: TRBJ1-1
CDR3: CASSLAGEAFF
DNA: TGTGCCAGCAGTTTAGCAGGGGAAGCTTTCTTT

size: -
length: 14
D: TRBD1
V: TRBV19
J: TRBJ1-2
CDR3: CASSLTGFTAGYTF
DNA: TGTGCCAGTAGCCTGACAGGGTTCACGGCTGGCTACACCTTC

size: -
length: 17
D: TRBD2
V: TRBV24-1
J: TRBJ2-3
CDR3: CATSDGAGGPRVDTQYF
DNA: TGTGCCACCAGTGATGGGGCGGGAGGGCCTCGTGTCGATACGCAGTATTTT

size: -
length: 17
D: TRBD2
V: TRBV19
J: TRBJ2-1
CDR3: CASSGISGTFIYNEQFF
DNA: TGTGCCAGTAGTGGGATCAGCGGGACCTTTATCTACAATGAGCAGTTCTTC

size: -
length: 14
D: -
V: TRBV5-1
J: TRBJ2-3
CDR3: CASSLLQETDTQYF
DNA: TGCGCCAGCAGCTTGTTGCAGGAAACAGATACGCAGTATTTT

size: few
length: 15
D: TRBD1
V: TRBV30
J: TRBJ2-1
CDR3: CAWRDRIRKPNEQFF
DNA: TGTGCCTGGAGGGACAGGATCAGGAAACCCAATGAGCAGTTCTTC